Sequencing of this T cell receptor beta chain was carried out in a study of OX40 agonist ivuxolimab in advanced cancers. This clone came up once. Its antigen is still unknown. Whole-study findings and limits: Average numbers of expanded clones were greater in CD8+ T cells than in CD4+. Circulating CD4+ and CD8+ T cells showed clonal expansion by week 6 at 0.1 to 3.0 mg/kg.

Profiled with immunoSEQ multiplex PCR; TCRdb holds only in-frame clones, not every one. The repertoire holds about 50,000 clones, with 80% as singletons. CDR1 SGHDT and CDR2 YYEEEE come from the germline V gene. Trimming at V came to 5 bases and at J to 4 bases, leaving 8 bases not matched to a gene. The CDR3 is 14 amino acids. Blood got drawn at baseline, again on cycle 4 day 1, and then on cycle 7 day 1. The material was CD4+ or CD8+ T cells sorted from blood, obtained in a trial of the OX40 agonist ivuxolimab. This TCR was recovered from an adult with an advanced solid tumor such as melanoma, head and neck, liver or kidney cancer. The rearrangement joins TRBV5-6 to TRBJ1-2; 7 nucleotides agree with TRBD1. In nucleotides, the CDR3 is TGTGCCAGCAGATACAGAGGGGGCAGCTATGGCTACACCTTC. Its protein is CASRYRGGSYGYTF.